What follows are 13 T cell receptor beta chains derived from one specimen sequenced in a study of CD8+ T cells in alopecia areata. RNA was extracted and reverse transcribed into cDNA as the sequencing template. Clones were read by immunoSEQ multiplex PCR, and TCRdb kept only the in-frame ones, dropping some. The sample lists about 190,000 clones, 45% to 65% occurring once. The treatment is: oral pan-JAK inhibitor, 5-10 mg twice daily. The sample in question was CD4+ T cells sorted from blood, obtained at week 4, from a patient treated with tofacitinib. Receptors were obtained from a human donor with alopecia areata.

The chain recombines TRBV29-1 with TRBJ2-1, with 14 bases that match TRBD2. Per germline, CDR1 SQVTM and CDR2 ANQGSEA. The CDR3 contains 14 residues. Trimming took 4 bases from V and 9 from J; bases not matched to a gene: 5. CDR3 region: CSVGGGLAGAEQFF. The CDR3 DNA follows: TGCAGCGTTGGTGGGGGACTAGCGGGAGCTGAGCAGTTCTTC.

The V call is TRBV4-1, the J call TRBJ2-7, with 7 bases lining up with TRBD2. The trim removed 4 bases at V and 4 bases at J, leaving 13 bases unmatched. The CDR3 extends over 16 amino acids. Per germline, CDR1 MGHRA and CDR2 YSYEKL. DNA for the CDR3: TGCGCCAGCAGCCTACAGACTAGCCTGGGACCATACGAGCAGTACTTC. Residues: CASSLQTSLGPYEQYF.

The chain uses TRBV29-1 and TRBJ2-2, with D possibly TRBD2 on 5 matching bases. Trimming removed 7 bases at V and 7 bases at J, with 16 bases between. Per the germline V gene, CDR1 is SQVTM and CDR2 is ANQGSEA. The CDR3 sequence is 13 residues long. The CDR3 spells CSAGSGKIGELFF. CDR3 bases: TGCAGCGCTGGGTCGGGGAAGATCGGGGAGCTGTTTTTT.

This chain uses TRBV6-5 with TRBJ2-7, with 12 nucleotides matching TRBD1. The CDR3 contains 14 residues. Germline assignment: CDR1 MNHEY and CDR2 SVGAGI. V dropped 6 bases and J dropped 3; count of bases not matched to a gene: 3. As DNA, the CDR3 is TGTGCCAGCAGGAGGGACAGGGGGCTCTACGAGCAGTACTTC. As protein: CASRRDRGLYEQYF.

DNA of the CDR3: TGTGCCAGCAGTTACTCGGCAGGGGAAACTGAAGCTTTCTTT. Amino acids: CASSYSAGETEAFF. The chain links TRBV6-5 to TRBJ1-1; possibly TRBD1 for D (6 bases). This CDR3 region has 14 residues. Germline-derived CDR1 and CDR2 are MNHEY and SVGAGI. V lost 0 bases to trimming and J lost 5 bases, with 10 bases between them.

This clone was observed at least ten times. J is TRBJ1-2 and V is TRBV7-2; TRBD1 matches at 10 bases. The CDR3 has 14 amino acids. V trimming: 6 bases; J trimming: 7 bases; junction bases outside the gene matches: 8. Germline lookup yields CDR1 SGHTA and CDR2 FQGNSA. In nucleotides, the CDR3 is TGTGCCAGCAGAGTACGGGACAGGGGAGGTGGCTACACCTTC. Amino acid sequence: CASRVRDRGGGYTF.

The J gene is TRBJ2-6, the V gene TRBV27, with 10 bases lining up with TRBD1. The CDR3 covers 17 residues. J was trimmed by 4 bases and V by 5 bases; bases with no gene match: 8. Germline CDR1 MNHEY, CDR2 SMNVEV (reference sequence). The CDR3 bases are TGTGCCAGCAGTCGGGGACAGGGGATAGCGGGGGCCAACGTCCTGACTTTC. Its translation is CASSRGQGIAGANVLTF.

The rearrangement uses TRBV25-1 and TRBJ2-7; the D gene is possibly TRBD2 (5 bases). In germline, CDR1 is MGHDK, CDR2 SYGVNS. The CDR3 totals 11 residues. The ends were cut back, 7 bases at V and 3 bases at J, with 7 bases in the middle. This chain's CDR3 is CASKRVYEQYF. The CDR3 coding sequence is TGTGCCAGCAAGAGGGTCTACGAGCAGTACTTC.

The chain combines TRBV28 with TRBJ1-5; D is undetermined. Germline loops: CDR1 MDHEN, CDR2 SYDVKM. This CDR3 is built from 16 residues. The V end was cut by 8 bases, the J end by 1 base, with 18 bases between. For the CDR3, the DNA is TGTGCCAGCCACAATTTAAGGATAACCAGCAATCAGCCCCAGCATTTT. Translated: CASHNLRITSNQPQHF.

The V and J genes are TRBV5-4 and TRBJ2-2; D uncertain. The CDR3 loop spans 12 amino acids. Germline assignment: CDR1 SGHNT and CDR2 YYREEE (reference sequence). V lost 3 bases and J 9 bases, leaving 9 bases between the germline ends. The CDR3 DNA reads TGTGCCAGCAGCTACGATCGTAGGGAGCTGTTTTTT. Residues: CASSYDRRELFF.

This clone was seen a handful of times. The rearrangement links TRBV29-1 to TRBJ2-2; TRBD1 aligns across 8 bases. Germline V gene lookup returns CDR1 SQVTM and CDR2 ANQGSEA. With 8 bases clipped from V and 8 bases from J, the junction kept 7 bases outside the gene matches. The CDR3 spans 12 residues. The CDR3 region has the DNA TGCAGCCGCAGGGGGCTCGGAGGGGAGCTGTTTTTT. Protein: CSRRGLGGELFF.

This clone was counted a few times. The chain links TRBV7-3 to TRBJ1-5; D remains unclear. This CDR3 has 13 amino acids. V dropped 1 base and J dropped 8 bases, with 9 bases sitting between them. CDR1 SGHTA and CDR2 FQGTGA come from the germline V gene. CDR3: CASSLNPAEPQHF. For the CDR3, the DNA is TGTGCCAGCAGCTTAAACCCGGCCGAGCCCCAGCATTTT.

This clone was counted once. V gene TRBV30 combines with J gene TRBJ1-1; no definite D call. Trimming shortened V by 7 bases and J by 5 bases, and 11 bases separated the two germline ends. The CDR3 loop spans 11 amino acids. The germline V gene encodes CDR1 GTSNPN and CDR2 SVGIG (reference sequence). The CDR3 sequence is CASRPETEAFF. The CDR3, as DNA: TGTGCCTCCCGACCTGAGACTGAAGCTTTCTTT.